Shown below are 10 T cell receptor beta chains from a single sample sequenced in a study of shared clonotypes between healthy human individuals. Some clones are missing from TCRdb's copy, which holds only in-frame ones; the method was immunoSEQ multiplex PCR. The sample has more than 2 million clones; just under 95% are singletons. Naive CD8 cells, CD45RO-negative and positively selected for CCR7, excluded terminally differentiated effector memory CD45RA+ cells. The sequenced material came from naive CD8+ T cells from PBMCs. The receptors here all came from a man aged 18-30 years in good health. Some clones in this sample may be carry-over from other donors' samples.

Written as DNA, the CDR3 is TGTGCCAGCAGCCCTAGCGGGAGGAACTCCTACAATGAGCAGTTCTTC. It translates to CASSPSGRNSYNEQFF. V is TRBV9 and J is TRBJ2-1; 11 bases are shared with TRBD2. The trim removed 4 bases at V and 0 bases at J, leaving 3 bases unmatched. CDR3 length: 16 residues. Looked up from germline, CDR1 is SGDLS and CDR2 is YYNGEE.

The gene calls are TRBV21-1 and TRBJ1-2. TRBV21-1 is termed a pseudogene. The CDR3 covers 17 residues. The CDR3 reads CASSKVPSGGPNYGYTF. Here the CDR3 DNA reads TGTGCCAGCAGCAAAGTCCCTAGTGGGGGTCCGAACTATGGCTACACCTTC.

The rearrangement joins TRBV5-5 to TRBJ2-1, with D perhaps matching TRBD2 (6 bases). Germline lookup yields CDR1 SGHKS and CDR2 YYEKEE (reference sequence). The CDR3 is made up of 15 amino acids. V was pared by 1 base and J by 4 bases, with 12 bases between. The CDR3 here is CASSLPGEMYNEQFF. CDR3 nucleotides: TGTGCCAGCAGCTTGCCGGGGGAGATGTACAATGAGCAGTTCTTC. Full variable domain (rest looked up from reference TRBV5-5 and TRBJ2-1): DAGVTQSPTHLIKTRGQQVTLRCSPISGHKSVSWYQQVLGQGPQFIFQYYEKEERGRGNFPDRFSARQFPNYSSELNVNALLLGDSALYLCASSLPGEMYNEQFFGPGTRLTVL.

This chain links TRBV11-2 with TRBJ2-5; TRBD2 matches 8 bases. The CDR3 contains 14 residues. V lost 2 bases and J lost 5; bases outside the gene matches: 4. Germline V gene lookup returns CDR1 SGHAT and CDR2 FQNNGV. CDR3 loop: CASSLPGGPETQYF. The CDR3 DNA sequence: TGTGCCAGCAGCTTACCGGGAGGGCCCGAGACCCAGTACTTC.

This chain joins TRBV6-5 and TRBJ1-2; 7 bases align to TRBD1. Germline CDR1 is MNHEY and CDR2 is SVGAGI. This CDR3 is 16 amino acids long. V trimming: 0 bases; J trimming: 2 bases; junction bases outside the gene matches: 6. The CDR3 protein is CASSYSLSTGNYGYTF. Here the CDR3 DNA reads TGTGCCAGCAGTTACTCTCTGTCGACAGGGAACTATGGCTACACCTTC.

The J gene is TRBJ1-1, the V gene TRBV6-5, with D possibly being TRBD1 (5 bases). This CDR3 is built from 13 residues. The germline V gene has CDR1 MNHEY and CDR2 SVGAGI. Trimming took off 4 bases at V and 4 bases at J, with 10 bases between the two ends. In DNA form, the CDR3 reads TGTGCCAGCAGTTGGGGGGGGGTCACTGAAGCTTTCTTT. Protein sequence: CASSWGGVTEAFF.

The chain uses TRBV6-6 and TRBJ1-4; no firm D call. The CDR3 has 15 residues. Germline lookup yields CDR1 MNHNY and CDR2 SVGAGI (reference sequence). Trimming stripped 2 bases from V and 0 bases from J, with 7 bases between. CDR3 protein: CASSYRLATNEKLFF. The CDR3, as DNA: TGTGCCAGCAGTTACAGACTCGCAACTAATGAAAAACTGTTTTTT.

This clone appeared a single time. The rearrangement joins TRBV2 to TRBJ2-2, with D possibly being TRBD1 (6 bases). The CDR3 runs to 17 residues. V shed 4 bases and J shed 3 bases, with 18 bases lying between them. From germline, CDR1 is SNHLY and CDR2 FYNNEI. As DNA, the CDR3 is TGTGCCAGCAGTGGCCTCCTCCCAGGGGCGCACACCGGGGAGCTGTTTTTT. It yields the protein CASSGLLPGAHTGELFF. Full variable domain (outside the CDR3, taken from reference TRBV2 and TRBJ2-2): EPEVTQTPSHQVTQMGQEVILRCVPISNHLYFYWYRQILGQKVEFLVSFYNNEISEKSEIFDDQFSVERPDGSNFTLKIRSTKLEDSAMYFCASSGLLPGAHTGELFFGEGSRLTVL.

This chain uses TRBV6-1 with TRBJ1-2; the D gene is possibly TRBD1 (6 bases). CDR1 and CDR2 (germline): MNHNS, SASEGT. Trimming took 0 bases from V and 3 from J, leaving 14 bases between them. There are 16 residues in the CDR3. CDR3 nucleotides: TGTGCCAGCAGTGAAGCCGCCTCCAGGGGTGACTATGGCTACACCTTC. This translates into CASSEAASRGDYGYTF.

V and J are TRBV5-1 and TRBJ2-1; D is ambiguous. V was clipped by 0 bases and J by 0 bases, with 13 bases between them. The germline V gene has CDR1 SGHRS and CDR2 YFSETQ. The CDR3 is made up of 17 amino acids. CDR3 sequence (DNA): TGCGCCAGCAGCTTGGCCGCGACCCTGAGCTCCTACAATGAGCAGTTCTTC. Residues: CASSLAATLSSYNEQFF.